The 15 T cell receptor beta chains below come from one sample, sequenced in a study of blood T cell repertoires in COVID-19. Using immunoSEQ multiplex PCR, the repertoire was profiled, and TCRdb retains in-frame clones only, with some absent. The sample has fewer than 250,000 clones; approximately 86% are singletons. Sequenced material: PBMCs or T cells enriched from blood (not recorded which). Source of these receptors: a woman aged 35 to 49 with acute COVID-19.

The V and J genes are TRBV27 and TRBJ2-7; D is undetermined. CDR1 and CDR2 from the germline V gene are MNHEY and SMNVEV (reference sequence). This CDR3 spans 15 amino acids. The germline V and J ends were trimmed by 0 bases and 3 bases, with 12 bases remaining between them. As DNA, the CDR3 is TGTGCCAGCAGTTTATCACGGTGCCGGTGCTACGAGCAGTACTTC. The encoded protein is CASSLSRCRCYEQYF.

V gene TRBV7-8 combines with J gene TRBJ2-5; TRBD2 might be the D (5 bases). Germline values: CDR1 SGHVS, CDR2 FQNEAQ. The germline V and J ends were trimmed by 2 bases and 0 bases, with 13 bases remaining between them. CDR3 length: 16 residues. The CDR3 bases are TGTGCCAGCAGCTTATCCCTGGACTGGCACCAAGAGACCCAGTACTTC. Its protein is CASSLSLDWHQETQYF.

CDR3 amino acids: CASTRAGETYEQYF. The CDR3 coding sequence is TGTGCCAGCACCAGAGCGGGGGAGACCTACGAGCAGTACTTC. The chain links TRBV11-3 to TRBJ2-7, with 8 nucleotides matching TRBD2. The CDR3 spans 14 residues. Germline V lookup: CDR1 SGHNT, CDR2 YENEEA. Trimming cost V 7 bases and J 2 bases; bases outside gene matches: 7. Full variable domain (outside the CDR3, taken from reference TRBV11-3 and TRBJ2-7): EAGVVQSPRYKIIEKKQPVAFWCNPISGHNTLYWYLQNLGQGPELLIRYENEEAVDDSQLPKDRFSAERLKGVDSTLKIQPAELGDSAVYLCASTRAGETYEQYFGPGTRLTVT.

Only one count was recorded for this clone. The chain combines TRBV14 with TRBJ1-2; 9 bases fit TRBD1. This CDR3 comprises 14 residues. CDR1 and CDR2 (germline): SGHDN, FVKESK. Trimming removed 3 bases from V and 6 bases from J; junction bases left unmatched: 5. CDR3 protein: CASSQDRGVNGYTF. Written as DNA, the CDR3 is TGTGCCAGCAGCCAGGACAGGGGAGTCAATGGCTACACCTTC.

The chain uses TRBV18 and TRBJ1-1, with 7 bases lining up with TRBD1. With 3 bases clipped from V and 3 bases from J, the junction kept 4 bases outside the gene matches. This CDR3 spans 14 amino acids. CDR1 and CDR2 from the germline V gene are KGHSH and LQKENI. In nucleotides, the CDR3 is TGTGCCAGCTCACCCCTTGGACAGGACACTGAAGCTTTCTTT. The encoded protein is CASSPLGQDTEAFF.

CDR3 loop: CASSTRVVDEQFF. The CDR3 DNA is TGCGCCAGCAGCACCCGAGTAGTGGATGAGCAGTTCTTC. The chain links TRBV5-1 to TRBJ2-1; D is undetermined. Germline V gene lookup returns CDR1 SGHRS and CDR2 YFSETQ. V shed 4 bases and J shed 8 bases, with 13 bases lying between them. This CDR3 has 13 amino acids.

In this sample, this clone is medium-sized. The CDR3 here is CASKGTGDSEKLFF. DNA for the CDR3: TGCGCCAGCAAAGGGACAGGTGACAGTGAAAAACTGTTTTTT. The genes are TRBV10-2 and TRBJ1-4, with TRBD1 matching 8 bases. This CDR3 is built from 14 residues. V trimming: 7 bases; J trimming: 7 bases; junction bases outside the gene matches: 8. The germline V gene encodes CDR1 WSHSY and CDR2 SAAADI.

This sequence joins TRBV5-1 and TRBJ1-2; D unresolved. This CDR3 is built from 13 residues. Trimming took off 0 bases at V and 6 bases at J, with 9 bases between the two ends. The germline V gene encodes CDR1 SGHRS and CDR2 YFSETQ. CDR3 DNA sequence: TGCGCCAGCAGCTTGGTCCTGGCGGATGGCTACACCTTC. Amino acids: CASSLVLADGYTF.

The CDR3 protein is CASRAVGTGRSGELFF. The CDR3 DNA follows: TGTGCCAGCAGGGCAGTCGGGACAGGGCGGTCCGGGGAGCTGTTTTTT. The chain employs TRBV13 and TRBJ2-2, with 9 bases fitting TRBD1. The CDR3 is 16 residues long. With 6 bases clipped from V and 6 bases from J, the junction kept 11 bases outside the gene matches. Germline CDR1 and CDR2: PRHDT and FYEKMQ (reference sequence). Looking up the rest from reference TRBV13 and TRBJ2-2 gives the full variable domain: AAGVIQSPRHLIKEKRETATLKCYPIPRHDTVYWYQQGPGQDPQFLISFYEKMQSDKGSIPDRFSAQQFSDYHSELNMSSLELGDSALYFCASRAVGTGRSGELFFGEGSRLTVL.

V and J are TRBV19 and TRBJ2-1; D remains unclear. In germline, CDR1 is LNHDA, CDR2 SQIVND (reference sequence). V lost 7 bases and J lost 6, with 10 bases in between. The CDR3 runs 12 residues. The CDR3 spells CASTNRVNEQFF. CDR3 in DNA: TGTGCCAGTACGAACAGAGTCAATGAGCAGTTCTTC.

This clone has only one observation. The chain has TRBV28 and TRBJ1-2, with no clear D. Germline V gene sequence: CDR1 MDHEN, CDR2 SYDVKM. Deletions cut 6 bases from V and 4 bases from J, with 12 bases between. The CDR3 is 13 residues long. In DNA, the CDR3 is TGTGCCAGCAGCTCCGGGGTATTCTATGGCTACACCTTC. Amino acids: CASSSGVFYGYTF.

This chain uses TRBV27 with TRBJ1-5; D possibly corresponds to TRBD1 (6 bases). Germline V CDR1 and CDR2: MNHEY, SMNVEV (reference sequence). The CDR3 loop spans 12 amino acids. V was pared by 6 bases and J by 9 bases, with 12 bases between. CDR3 DNA sequence: TGTGCCAGCAGCCAAACAGGGCGGCCCCAGCATTTT. As protein: CASSQTGRPQHF.

The V call is TRBV11-2, the J call TRBJ2-5, with a weak D call TRBD1 (6 bases). In germline, CDR1 is SGHAT, CDR2 FQNNGV. The ends were cut back, 5 bases at V and 2 bases at J, with 9 bases in the middle. This CDR3 contains 13 residues. CDR3 residues: CASSGGLQETQYF. CDR3 bases: TGTGCCAGCAGCGGGGGCCTACAAGAGACCCAGTACTTC.

The chain couples TRBV5-4 to TRBJ2-7; 11 nucleotides match TRBD1. Germline values: CDR1 SGHNT, CDR2 YYREEE (reference sequence). This CDR3 has 16 residues. Unmatched junction bases numbered 10, after V lost 4 bases and J lost 4 bases. In DNA, the CDR3 is TGTGCCAGCAGCCGGGCGGACAGGGGGCTTGAATACGAGCAGTACTTC. Its protein is CASSRADRGLEYEQYF. Full variable domain (outside the CDR3, taken from reference TRBV5-4 and TRBJ2-7): ETGVTQSPTHLIKTRGQQVTLRCSSQSGHNTVSWYQQALGQGPQFIFQYYREEENGRGNFPPRFSGLQFPNYSSELNVNALELDDSALYLCASSRADRGLEYEQYFGPGTRLTVT.

This clone turned up a few times. This chain connects TRBV3-1 (or the pseudogene TRBV3-2) to TRBJ2-1; TRBD2 matches at 10 bases. Germline V CDR1 and CDR2: LGHDT, YNNKEL (reference sequence). The CDR3 spans 17 residues. V lost 4 bases, J lost 6 bases, and 12 bases stayed unmatched. The CDR3 sequence: CASSPPRASGSFNEQFF. The CDR3 bases are TGTGCCAGCAGCCCACCTAGGGCTAGCGGGAGTTTCAATGAGCAGTTCTTC.